The 28 T cell receptor beta chains below were found in one sample sequenced in a study of blood T cell repertoires in COVID-19. Profiled with immunoSEQ multiplex PCR; TCRdb holds only in-frame clones, not every one. There are a few hundred thousand clones in the sample; 90% occur only once, and around 0.98% lies in the top ten. The source material was peripheral blood. The receptors were sampled from a woman in her forties with COVID-19, enrolled during active disease.

The chain combines TRBV7-9 with TRBJ2-2; D gene unclear. V was pared by 2 bases and J by 4 bases, with 8 bases between. The CDR3 runs to 14 residues. Germline V gene sequence: CDR1 SEHNR, CDR2 FQNEAQ (reference sequence). The CDR3 sequence is CASSLFRPTGELFF. As DNA, the CDR3 is TGTGCCAGCAGCTTATTCAGGCCCACCGGGGAGCTGTTTTTT.

The V and J genes are TRBV29-1 and TRBJ1-1; D remains ambiguous. Germline V CDR1 and CDR2: SQVTM, ANQGSEA. Deletions cut 6 bases from V and 2 bases from J, with 13 bases between. CDR3 size: 13 residues. CDR3 in amino acids: CSVEGRFNTEAFF. For the CDR3, the DNA is TGCAGCGTGGAGGGCAGGTTCAACACTGAAGCTTTCTTT. The full variable domain, with the rest looked up from reference TRBV29-1 and TRBJ1-1, is SAVISQKPSRDICQRGTSLTIQCQVDSQVTMMFWYRQQPGQSLTLIATANQGSEATYESGFVIDKFPISRPNLTFSTLTVSNMSPEDSSIYLCSVEGRFNTEAFFGQGTRLTVV.

The chain couples TRBV6-4 to TRBJ2-1; TRBD2 matches at 11 bases. The CDR3 runs 14 residues. The germline V gene encodes CDR1 MRHNA and CDR2 SNTAGT. J lost 6 bases, V lost 2 bases, and 0 bases had no gene match. Here the CDR3 DNA reads TGTGCCAGCAGTGACGGGACTAGCGGCAATGAGCAGTTCTTC. Amino acid sequence: CASSDGTSGNEQFF.

The rearrangement links TRBV19 to TRBJ2-6; possible D gene TRBD2, 6 bases. V was cut by 0 bases and J by 0 bases, with 18 bases left in between. The germline V gene encodes CDR1 LNHDA and CDR2 SQIVND (reference sequence). The CDR3 is 20 amino acids. In DNA form, the CDR3 reads TGTGCCAGTAGTATAGAGGGATGGGTAGGGAGGAACTCTGGGGCCAACGTCCTGACTTTC. This gives the protein CASSIEGWVGRNSGANVLTF.

This clone was detected a few times. The chain combines TRBV4-3 with TRBJ1-2; 9 bases map to TRBD1. The CDR3 totals 13 residues. Unmatched junction bases numbered 5, after V lost 4 bases and J lost 8 bases. CDR1 and CDR2 from the germline V gene are LGHNA and YSLEER. CDR3 nucleotide sequence: TGCGCCAGCAGCCCGCGACAGGGGGACGGCTACACCTTC. It specifies CASSPRQGDGYTF.

The chain joins TRBV9 to TRBJ1-1; D gene ambiguous. Germline assignment: CDR1 SGDLS and CDR2 YYNGEE. V lost 2 bases to trimming and J lost 0 bases, with 11 bases between them. This CDR3 is built from 15 residues. The CDR3 loop is CASSVYGEMNTEAFF. The CDR3 coding sequence is TGTGCCAGCAGCGTTTACGGGGAAATGAACACTGAAGCTTTCTTT.

This clone has only a few counts. The chain is built from TRBV5-5 and TRBJ1-5, with TRBD1 matching over 9 bases. The V segment lost 4 bases and the J segment 8 bases; nucleotides outside the gene matches: 7. The CDR3 covers 14 residues. Germline-derived CDR1 and CDR2 are SGHKS and YYEKEE (reference sequence). CDR3: CASSPRQGGKPQHF. The CDR3 region has the DNA TGTGCCAGCAGCCCTAGACAGGGGGGGAAGCCCCAGCATTTT.

This chain uses TRBV30 with TRBJ1-1; D is undetermined. V was trimmed by 2 bases and J by 7 bases, leaving 8 bases between them. The CDR3 totals 11 residues. Per germline, CDR1 GTSNPN and CDR2 SVGIG (reference sequence). CDR3 DNA: TGTGCCTGGAGTAGGGAGGGTGAAGCTTTCTTT. It yields the protein CAWSREGEAFF.

The V and J genes are TRBV27 and TRBJ2-7, with D perhaps TRBD2 (5 bases). The germline CDR1 and CDR2 sequences are MNHEY and SMNVEV (reference sequence). The CDR3 contains 16 residues. V lost 6 bases and J lost 3, with 21 bases in between. CDR3 region: CASSPQATRVDYEQYF. CDR3 sequence (DNA): TGTGCCAGCAGCCCCCAGGCCACTAGGGTCGACTACGAGCAGTACTTC.

The rearrangement joins TRBV24-1 to TRBJ1-5; 7 nucleotides align to TRBD1. Trimming at V came to 6 bases and at J to 0 bases, leaving 7 bases not matched to a gene. Germline V gives CDR1 KGHDR, CDR2 SFDVKD. CDR3 length: 16 amino acids. The CDR3 DNA follows: TGTGCCACCAGTCCCCGGGACAGTAATAGCAATCAGCCCCAGCATTTT. This encodes CATSPRDSNSNQPQHF.

V is TRBV7-2 and J is TRBJ1-2; weak D call: TRBD1 (5 bases). Germline V gene sequence: CDR1 SGHTA, CDR2 FQGNSA. The V end was cut by 5 bases, the J end by 0 bases, with 10 bases between. This CDR3 region has 14 residues. Here the CDR3 DNA reads TGTGCCAGCAGCCCGGGGGGGGCTAACTATGGCTACACCTTC. Translated, it gives CASSPGGANYGYTF.

This sequence joins TRBV14 and TRBJ2-3, with 11 bases identical to TRBD1. The CDR3 extends over 15 amino acids. V lost 4 bases and J lost 6; bases outside the gene matches: 6. CDR1 SGHDN and CDR2 FVKESK come from the germline V gene. CDR3 nucleotides: TGTGCCAGCAGCCCGGGACAGGGGGTGATGGATACGCAGTATTTT. Protein: CASSPGQGVMDTQYF.

CDR3 region: CASSLSGAGELFF. CDR3 coding DNA: TGTGCCAGCAGCTTATCGGGTGCCGGGGAGCTGTTTTTT. The chain couples TRBV7-3 to TRBJ2-2, with D uncertain. This CDR3 has 13 residues. Trimming stripped 2 bases from V and 6 bases from J, with 7 bases between. Germline assignment: CDR1 SGHTA and CDR2 FQGTGA.

V is TRBV11-2 and J is TRBJ1-1; TRBD1 agrees at 12 bases. CDR1 is SGHAT and CDR2 is FQNNGV in the germline V gene. The junction had 7 bases not matched to a gene; V was cut back by 6 bases and J by 2 bases. This CDR3 is 16 amino acids long. CDR3 region: CASRVRDRGLNTEAFF. The CDR3 coding sequence is TGTGCCAGCAGGGTCCGGGACAGGGGGCTTAACACTGAAGCTTTCTTT.

A few counts support this clone. The chain is built from TRBV6-5 and TRBJ1-5, with D possibly matching TRBD1 (5 bases). The V end lost 5 bases, the J end lost 1 base, and 9 bases lay between the germline ends. CDR3 length equals 14 residues. CDR1 and CDR2 from the germline V gene are MNHEY and SVGAGI. The CDR3 loop reads CASSRGWSNQPQHF. DNA of the CDR3: TGTGCCAGCAGTAGGGGTTGGAGCAATCAGCCCCAGCATTTT.

This rearrangement joins TRBV18 to TRBJ1-4; TRBD1 is a possible D gene (5 bases). CDR1 KGHSH and CDR2 LQKENI come from the germline V gene. This CDR3 comprises 16 residues. Deletions cut 0 bases from V and 7 bases from J, with 15 bases between. The CDR3 reads CASSPPYRSSSEKLFF. CDR3 in DNA: TGTGCCAGCTCACCACCTTACAGGTCCTCTTCTGAAAAACTGTTTTTT.

The chain couples TRBV28 to TRBJ1-5, with 9 bases matching TRBD1. Trimming took 6 bases from V and 3 from J; bases not matched to a gene: 6. Per the germline V gene, CDR1 is MDHEN and CDR2 is SYDVKM. The CDR3 is 15 amino acids. The DNA of the CDR3 is TGTGCCAGCAGAGGACAGGGGACGACCAATCAGCCCCAGCATTTT. It encodes CASRGQGTTNQPQHF.

This clone is a singleton in its sample. This chain connects TRBV6-5 to TRBJ1-5; a weak D match, TRBD1 (5 bases). In germline, CDR1 is MNHEY, CDR2 SVGAGI. The V end was cut by 0 bases, the J end by 5 bases, with 11 bases between. The CDR3 covers 15 residues. The CDR3 region is CASSYSWGGDQPQHF. CDR3 DNA: TGTGCCAGCAGTTACTCGTGGGGCGGAGATCAGCCCCAGCATTTT.

This chain connects TRBV7-6 to TRBJ1-1; TRBD1 matches at 8 bases. The germline CDR1 and CDR2 sequences are SGHVS and FNYEAQ. This CDR3 is 15 amino acids long. V gave up 5 bases and J gave up 0 bases; unmatched junction bases: 5. CDR3 loop: CASSHNRGVNTEAFF. CDR3 sequence (DNA): TGTGCCAGCAGCCACAACAGGGGGGTGAACACTGAAGCTTTCTTT.

J is TRBJ1-1 and V is TRBV14, with 8 bases matching TRBD1. This CDR3 contains 16 residues. The J segment lost 1 base and the V segment lost 0 bases, leaving 4 bases of the junction unmatched. Germline V gives CDR1 SGHDN, CDR2 FVKESK. CDR3 bases: TGTGCCAGCAGCCAAGACTGGGGACAGGCGAACACTGAAGCTTTCTTT. This codes for CASSQDWGQANTEAFF. The full variable domain, its missing parts supplied by reference TRBV14 and TRBJ1-1, is EAGVTQFPSHSVIEKGQTVTLRCDPISGHDNLYWYRRVMGKEIKFLLHFVKESKQDESGMPNNRFLAERTGGTYSTLKVQPAELEDSGVYFCASSQDWGQANTEAFFGQGTRLTVV.

As concerns this clone: A junction boundary mismatches the germline segment, possibly from a read error. This chain uses TRBV7-7 with TRBJ2-2, with D possibly being TRBD1 (6 bases). CDR1 is SSHAT, CDR2 FNYEAQ, per germline (reference sequence). The CDR3 covers 15 residues. This chain's CDR3 is CASSLRQAPAGELFF. CDR3 bases: TGTGCTAGCAGCTTGCGACAGGCCCCAGCCGGGGAGCTGTTTTTT. Based on the CDR3 plus reference TRBV7-7 and TRBJ2-2, the full variable domain is GAGVSQSPRYKVTKRGQDVTLRCDPISSHATLYWYQQALGQGPEFLTYFNYEAQPDKSGLPSDRFSAERPEGSISTLTIQRTEQRDSAMYRCASSLRQAPAGELFFGEGSRLTVL.

This clone came up once. The chain carries TRBV6-5 and TRBJ1-2; D gene ambiguous. Germline V gene lookup returns CDR1 MNHEY and CDR2 SVGAGI. The V and J ends lost 2 bases and 8 bases respectively, with 15 bases between them. The CDR3 runs to 14 residues. The CDR3 spells CASSYHSLNQGYTF. CDR3 bases: TGTGCCAGCAGTTACCATTCCCTAAACCAAGGCTACACCTTC.

The V and J genes are TRBV19 and TRBJ2-5; D is unclear. Trimming cost V 4 bases and J 0 bases, with 6 bases left between them. The germline gives CDR1 LNHDA, CDR2 SQIVND (reference sequence). This CDR3 comprises 13 residues. The DNA of the CDR3 is TGTGCCAGTAGTACCAGTAACCAAGAGACCCAGTACTTC. Residues: CASSTSNQETQYF.

The genes are TRBV28 and TRBJ2-2; the D gene is possibly TRBD1 (6 bases). The CDR3 spans 14 residues. Germline CDR1 is MDHEN and CDR2 is SYDVKM. The V end was cut by 5 bases, the J end by 7 bases, with 14 bases between. The CDR3 reads CASSHRVLGGELFF. DNA for the CDR3: TGTGCCAGCAGTCACAGGGTACTGGGCGGGGAGCTGTTTTTT.

The CDR3 reads CASSGGERELTGNYNEQFF. CDR3 in DNA: TGTGCCAGCAGTGGCGGGGAGAGGGAGCTAACGGGAAACTACAATGAGCAGTTCTTC. The chain links TRBV28 to TRBJ2-1, with D possibly being TRBD2 (6 bases). Deletions cut 5 bases from V and 3 bases from J, with 26 bases between. The CDR3 has 19 amino acids. Germline CDR1 and CDR2: MDHEN and SYDVKM. Looking up the rest from reference TRBV28 and TRBJ2-1 gives the full variable domain: DVKVTQSSRYLVKRTGEKVFLECVQDMDHENMFWYRQDPGLGLRLIYFSYDVKMKEKGDIPEGYSVSREKKERFSLILESASTNQTSMYLCASSGGERELTGNYNEQFFGPGTRLTVL.

This sequence joins TRBV4-1 and TRBJ1-1; 7 bases match TRBD1. This CDR3 contains 15 residues. V dropped 2 bases and J dropped 6; count of bases not matched to a gene: 9. From germline, CDR1 is MGHRA and CDR2 YSYEKL. The CDR3 loop is CASSQWTTGRSEAFF. DNA of the CDR3: TGCGCCAGCAGCCAATGGACGACAGGGAGGTCTGAAGCTTTCTTT.

The chain couples TRBV28 to TRBJ1-1; no firm D call. Deletions cut 7 bases from V and 1 base from J, with 13 bases between. Looked up from germline, CDR1 is MDHEN and CDR2 is SYDVKM. There are 14 residues in the CDR3. This CDR3 reads CASTETPGNTEAFF. CDR3 DNA sequence: TGTGCCAGCACCGAAACGCCGGGGAACACTGAAGCTTTCTTT.

The chain recombines TRBV20-1 with TRBJ2-7; D is possibly TRBD2 (5 bases). The CDR3 contains 11 residues. The germline CDR1 and CDR2 sequences are DFQATT and SNEGSKA (reference sequence). CDR3 bases: TGCAGCCTAACCGGGACCTACGAGCAGTACTTC. Its translation is CSLTGTYEQYF.